This entry features one T cell receptor beta chain sequence. Its antigen is not identified. This CDR3 region has 15 residues. The V gene lost 4 bases and the J gene lost 2 bases, with 14 bases spanning the gap. CDR1 is SGHTS and CDR2 is YDEGEE in the germline V gene. Blood specimens came from baseline, cycle 4 day 1, and cycle 7 day 1. Clones were read by immunoSEQ multiplex PCR, and TCRdb kept only the in-frame ones, dropping some. The sample holds 65,000 to 95,000 clones, over 80% seen once. This sample is drawn from a study of OX40 agonist ivuxolimab in advanced cancers. Turning to the study itself: Three patients responded partially, comprising one with hepatocellular carcinoma and two with cutaneous melanoma.

Notes on the study in general: Low normalized T-cell clonal expansion was also seen in some nonresponders. With doses of 0.1 to 3.0 mg/kg, CD4+ and CD8+ blood T cells had undergone clonal expansion by week 6.

The clonotype was recovered from an adult with an advanced solid tumor such as melanoma, head and neck, liver or kidney cancer. The sample in question was CD4+ or CD8+ T cells sorted from blood, obtained in a trial of the OX40 agonist ivuxolimab. This chain joins TRBV5-8 and TRBJ2-3; D gene uncertain. The CDR3 reads CASSISSFFTDTQYF. The CDR3 bases are TGTGCCAGCAGCATCTCGAGTTTTTTCACAGATACGCAGTATTTT.